The clone carrying this T cell receptor (beta chain) was seen many times. This sample stems from a study of blood T cell repertoires in COVID-19. Generated by immunoSEQ multiplex PCR, the TCRdb table keeps only in-frame clones and is missing some. This sample has around 110,000 clones; approximately 83% occur once, and the top ten carry about 4.2%. CDR3 length equals 13 residues. In germline, CDR1 is SGHRS, CDR2 YFSETQ. Trimming shortened V by 5 bases and J by 3 bases, and 11 bases separated the two germline ends. What was sequenced was peripheral blood. The V call is TRBV5-1, the J call TRBJ2-5, with D possibly matching TRBD1 (6 bases). The clonotype originates from an older woman with acute or convalescent COVID-19. CDR3 protein: CASRPPGEETQYF. The CDR3 DNA reads TGCGCCAGCAGGCCTCCAGGGGAAGAGACCCAGTACTTC.